This TCR beta chain was sequenced in a study of cytotoxic CD8 clonotypes in ibrutinib-treated CLL. T cells were sequenced at a targeted depth of 1 in 200,000 to 1 in 1 million. The data were produced by immunoSEQ multiplex PCR, yet TCRdb's version contains in-frame clones alone and is incomplete. The sample has about 160,000 clones; about four fifths are singletons. The V gene lost 5 bases and the J gene lost 3 bases, with 10 bases spanning the gap. Germline loops: CDR1 SNHLY, CDR2 FYNNEI. CDR3 length: 14 amino acids. The chain recombines TRBV2 with TRBJ2-2; D perhaps matches TRBD1 (6 bases). The TCR comes from a human donor with chronic lymphocytic leukemia. The sequencing here drew on PBMCs, taken after 12 months of ibrutinib treatment. The CDR3 reads CASSYRVDTGELFF. CDR3 nucleotide sequence: TGTGCCAGCAGTTACAGGGTCGACACCGGGGAGCTGTTTTTT.